The next 2 T cell receptor beta chains were all read from a single sample in a study of T cell responses to AZD1222 COVID-19 vaccine. Only in-frame clones appear in the TCRdb table, and some are missing; sequencing was by immunoSEQ multiplex PCR. Here the sample spans tens of thousands of clones, around 89% being singletons. The sequences come from peripheral blood, collected on day 0 of AZD1222 vaccination. These receptors were taken from an adult in good health.

The CDR3 bases are TGTGCCAGCAGACCCGGGACAGTGAACACTGAAGCTTTCTTT. This codes for CASRPGTVNTEAFF. The chain employs TRBV27 and TRBJ1-1, with 7 bases aligning to TRBD1. Germline loops: CDR1 MNHEY, CDR2 SMNVEV (reference sequence). There are 14 residues in the CDR3. V dropped 6 bases and J dropped 0; count of bases not matched to a gene: 4.

V usage is TRBV6-5 and J usage is TRBJ1-2; 9 bases line up with TRBD1. The trim removed 8 bases at V and 8 bases at J, leaving 9 bases unmatched. The CDR3 loop spans 13 amino acids. In germline, CDR1 is MNHEY, CDR2 SVGAGI. CDR3 sequence (DNA): TGTGCCAGCGCACGGGACAGGGCTATCGGCTACACCTTC. It codes for CASARDRAIGYTF.